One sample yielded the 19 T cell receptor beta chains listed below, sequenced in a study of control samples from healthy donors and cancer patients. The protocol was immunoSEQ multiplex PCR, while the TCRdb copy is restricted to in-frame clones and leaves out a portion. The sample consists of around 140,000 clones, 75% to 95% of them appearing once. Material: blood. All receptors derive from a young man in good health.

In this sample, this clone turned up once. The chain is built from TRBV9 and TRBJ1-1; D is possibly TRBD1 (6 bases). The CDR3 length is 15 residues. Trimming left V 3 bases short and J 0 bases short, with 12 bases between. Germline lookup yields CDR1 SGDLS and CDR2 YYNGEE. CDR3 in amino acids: CASSASGALNTEAFF. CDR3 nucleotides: TGTGCCAGCAGCGCCTCAGGGGCCCTGAACACTGAAGCTTTCTTT.

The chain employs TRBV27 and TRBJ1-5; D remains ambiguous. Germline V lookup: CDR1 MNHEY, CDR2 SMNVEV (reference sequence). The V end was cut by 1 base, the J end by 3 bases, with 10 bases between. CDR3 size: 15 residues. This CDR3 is CASSLWAPSNQPQHF. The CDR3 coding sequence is TGTGCCAGCAGTTTATGGGCCCCATCCAATCAGCCCCAGCATTTT.

The CDR3 sequence: CASSYEQNYGYTF. The CDR3 DNA reads TGTGCCAGCAGTTATGAACAGAACTATGGCTACACCTTC. The rearrangement uses TRBV6-5 and TRBJ1-2; D unresolved. Germline CDR1 reads MNHEY; CDR2 reads SVGAGI. The length of the CDR3 is 13 residues. Trimming took off 3 bases at V and 2 bases at J, with 7 bases between the two ends.

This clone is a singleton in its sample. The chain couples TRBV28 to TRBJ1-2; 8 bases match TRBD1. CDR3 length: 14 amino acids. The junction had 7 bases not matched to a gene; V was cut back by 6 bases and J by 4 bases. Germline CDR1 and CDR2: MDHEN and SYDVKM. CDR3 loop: CASSPTGAFYGYTF. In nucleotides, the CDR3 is TGTGCCAGCAGCCCGACAGGGGCCTTCTATGGCTACACCTTC.

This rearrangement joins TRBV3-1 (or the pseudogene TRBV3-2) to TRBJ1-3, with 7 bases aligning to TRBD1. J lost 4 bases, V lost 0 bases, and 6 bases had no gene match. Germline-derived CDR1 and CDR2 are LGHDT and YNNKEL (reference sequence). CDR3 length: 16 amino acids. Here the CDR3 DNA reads TGTGCCAGCAGCCAAGATGTAGCAGGGGGGGGAAACACCATATATTTT. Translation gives CASSQDVAGGGNTIYF.

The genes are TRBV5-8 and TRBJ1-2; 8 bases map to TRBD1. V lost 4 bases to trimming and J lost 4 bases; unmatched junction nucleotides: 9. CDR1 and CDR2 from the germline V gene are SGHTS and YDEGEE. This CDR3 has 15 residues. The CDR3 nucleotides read TGTGCCAGCAGCCCAGGACAGGGAGGACTCTATGGCTACACCTTC. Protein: CASSPGQGGLYGYTF. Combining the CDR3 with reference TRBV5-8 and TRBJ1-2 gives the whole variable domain EAGVTQSPTHLIKTRGQQATLRCSPISGHTSVYWYQQALGLGLQFLLWYDEGEERNRGNFPPRFSGRQFPNYSSELNVNALELEDSALYLCASSPGQGGLYGYTFGSGTRLTVV.

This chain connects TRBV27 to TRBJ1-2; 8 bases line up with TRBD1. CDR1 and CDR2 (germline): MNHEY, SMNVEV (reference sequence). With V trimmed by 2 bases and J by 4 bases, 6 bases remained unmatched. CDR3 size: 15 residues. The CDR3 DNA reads TGTGCCAGCAGTTTAAAGGGACAGGTCGCCTATGGCTACACCTTC. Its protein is CASSLKGQVAYGYTF.

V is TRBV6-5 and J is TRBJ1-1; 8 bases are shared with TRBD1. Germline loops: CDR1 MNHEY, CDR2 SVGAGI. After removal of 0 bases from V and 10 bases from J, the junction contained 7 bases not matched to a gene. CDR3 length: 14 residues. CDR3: CASSYSTGEDGAFF. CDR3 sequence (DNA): TGTGCCAGCAGTTACTCGACAGGGGAAGATGGAGCTTTCTTT.

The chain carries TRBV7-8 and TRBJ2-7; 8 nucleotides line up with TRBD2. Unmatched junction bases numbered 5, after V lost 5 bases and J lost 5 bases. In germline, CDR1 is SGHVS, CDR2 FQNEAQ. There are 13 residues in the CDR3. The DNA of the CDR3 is TGTGCCAGCAGCCGGGGACTAGGGGACGAGCAGTACTTC. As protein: CASSRGLGDEQYF.

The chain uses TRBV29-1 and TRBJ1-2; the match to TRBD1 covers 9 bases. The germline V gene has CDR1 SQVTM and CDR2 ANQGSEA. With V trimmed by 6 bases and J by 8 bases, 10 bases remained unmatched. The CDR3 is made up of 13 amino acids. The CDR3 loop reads CSVVRDRDQGYTF. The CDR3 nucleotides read TGCAGCGTGGTCCGGGACAGGGACCAGGGCTACACCTTC.

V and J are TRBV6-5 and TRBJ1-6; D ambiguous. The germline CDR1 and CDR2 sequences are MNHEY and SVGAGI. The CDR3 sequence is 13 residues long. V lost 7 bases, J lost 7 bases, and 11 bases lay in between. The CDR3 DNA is TGTGCCAGCACACCCCGAACAAATTCACCCCTCCACTTT. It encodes CASTPRTNSPLHF.

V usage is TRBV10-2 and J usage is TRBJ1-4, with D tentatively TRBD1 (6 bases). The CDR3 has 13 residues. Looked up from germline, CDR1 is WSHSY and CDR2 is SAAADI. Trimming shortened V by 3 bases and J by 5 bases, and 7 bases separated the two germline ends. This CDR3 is CASSDRGNEKLFF. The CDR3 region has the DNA TGCGCCAGCAGTGACAGGGGAAATGAAAAACTGTTTTTT.

CDR3 loop: CASSLEDIGSGELFF. The CDR3, as DNA: TGTGCCAGCAGCTTAGAGGACATTGGGTCCGGGGAGCTGTTTTTT. The genes are TRBV7-3 and TRBJ2-2; tentative D call: TRBD1 (5 bases). The CDR3 is made up of 15 amino acids. Germline V gene sequence: CDR1 SGHTA, CDR2 FQGTGA. Trimming took 2 bases from V and 6 from J, leaving 13 bases between them.

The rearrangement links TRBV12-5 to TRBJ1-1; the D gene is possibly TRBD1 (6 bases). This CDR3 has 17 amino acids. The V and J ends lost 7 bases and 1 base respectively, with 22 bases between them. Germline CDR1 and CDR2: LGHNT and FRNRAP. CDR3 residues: CASANRQGIRGNTEAFF. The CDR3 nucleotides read TGTGCTAGTGCCAACCGGCAGGGGATCAGAGGGAACACTGAAGCTTTCTTT.

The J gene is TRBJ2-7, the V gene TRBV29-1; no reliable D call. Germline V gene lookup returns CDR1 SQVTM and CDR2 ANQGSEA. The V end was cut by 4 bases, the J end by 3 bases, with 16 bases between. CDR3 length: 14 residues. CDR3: CSVVPDGSRYEQYF. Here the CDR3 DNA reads TGCAGCGTTGTACCAGACGGGTCCCGCTACGAGCAGTACTTC.

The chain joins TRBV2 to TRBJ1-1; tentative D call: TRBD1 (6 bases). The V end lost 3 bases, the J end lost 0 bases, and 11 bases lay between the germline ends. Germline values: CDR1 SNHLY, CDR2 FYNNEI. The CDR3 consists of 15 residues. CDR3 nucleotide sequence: TGTGCCAGCAGTGATAAACAGGGACTGAACACTGAAGCTTTCTTT. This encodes CASSDKQGLNTEAFF.

This CDR3 reads CASSYGGLNYGYTF. The CDR3 coding sequence is TGTGCCAGCAGTTACGGGGGGTTGAACTATGGCTACACCTTC. V usage is TRBV6-6 and J usage is TRBJ1-2, with D tentatively TRBD1 (5 bases). The CDR3 consists of 14 residues. Trimming removed 2 bases from V and 2 bases from J, with 9 bases in between. The germline CDR1 and CDR2 sequences are MNHNY and SVGAGI (reference sequence).

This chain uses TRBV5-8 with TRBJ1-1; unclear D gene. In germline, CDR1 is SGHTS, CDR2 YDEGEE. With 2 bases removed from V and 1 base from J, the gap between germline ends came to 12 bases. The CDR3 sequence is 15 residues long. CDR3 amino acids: CASSFRGLANTEAFF. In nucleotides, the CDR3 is TGTGCCAGCAGCTTTCGCGGACTCGCGAACACTGAAGCTTTCTTT.

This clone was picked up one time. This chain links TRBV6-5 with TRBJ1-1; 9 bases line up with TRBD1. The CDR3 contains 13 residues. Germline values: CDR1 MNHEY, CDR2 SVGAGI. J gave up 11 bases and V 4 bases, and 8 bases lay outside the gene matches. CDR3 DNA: TGTGCCAGCAGTTCAACAGGGGGCTCTCGCGCTTTCTTT. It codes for CASSSTGGSRAFF.